This T cell receptor beta chain was found in a study of Tregs in tolerant kidney transplant recipients. For this clone: The antigen is not known. The read falls 3 residues short of the CDR3 end, and the missing part is taken from the germline J gene.

Clones were read by immunoSEQ multiplex PCR, and TCRdb kept only the in-frame ones, dropping some. Here the sample table reports approximately 13,000 clones. Study-wide findings and caveats: Findings come from small patient numbers and require larger validation. Tregs expanded with activated donor B cells seemed most donor-specific.

Related graft donors supplied nonmyeloablative bone marrow transplants, and mixed chimerism was transient. The V gene's germline CDR1 is SEHNR and CDR2 FQNEAQ (reference sequence). CDR3 length equals 15 residues. J gave up 4 bases and V 4 bases, and 4 bases lay outside the gene matches. The TCR originated in a human patient who received a combined kidney and bone marrow transplant. Some T cells may be transferred from the graft donor. Sequenced here: CD8+ T cells from blood (PBMCs), sampled 6 months after the transplant. The genes are TRBV7-9 and TRBJ1-2, with 12 bases matching TRBD1. CDR3: CASSWGTGGPYGYTF. CDR3 bases read: TGTGCCAGCAGCTGGGGGACAGGGGGCCCCTATGGC.